The 2 T cell receptor beta chains presented below share a single source sample, sequenced in a study of blood T cells in healthy people across ages. A second PCR, run for about 6 to 11 cycles, used a sample-barcoded 5' primer plus a J-beta primer mix. From the 5' RACE reads, TCRdb called clonotypes with MiXCR, one entry per CDR3 protein. The data show around 1,500,000 distinct CDR3 sequences, with over 25% seen just once and 6.5% to 8.5% held by the top ten. The specimen sequenced was blood. The receptors derive from a woman in her twenties or thirties in good health.

The chain recombines TRBV6-6 with TRBJ2-2; 9 bases line up with TRBD1. This CDR3 is built from 15 residues. CDR1 and CDR2 from the germline V gene are MNHNY and SVGAGI (reference sequence). V lost 6 bases to trimming and J lost 4 bases; unmatched junction nucleotides: 6. The CDR3 region has the DNA TGTGCCAGCAGGATCGACAGGGGGAGCACCGGGGAGCTGTTTTTT. Amino acids: CASRIDRGSTGELFF.

Notes on this clonotype: This may be a read error: a much more frequent sequence differs by one nucleotide. The chain carries TRBV6-2 or TRBV6-3 and TRBJ2-4; no reliable D call. The CDR3 length is 14 residues. Per germline, CDR1 MNHEY and CDR2 SVGEGT. The V end was cut by 4 bases, the J end by 2 bases, with 9 bases between. The CDR3 DNA is TGTGCCAGCAGTTCTCCGATAACCAAAAACATTCAGTACTTC. Translation: CASSSPITKNIQYF.